What follows are 2 T cell receptor beta chains derived from one specimen sequenced in a study of blood T cells in healthy people across ages. Then a second PCR, running about 6 to 11 cycles, was carried out with a sample-barcoded 5' primer and a J-beta primer mix. TCRdb itself ran the 5' RACE reads through MiXCR, one entry per CDR3 protein. The sample includes 910,000 or so distinct CDR3 sequences, roughly half seen only once; the top ten take about 22%. Sequencing used blood. Receptors originate from a woman aged 55-70 years in good health.

This clonotype was counted once. Its ends do not fully match the called genes, so a read error is possible. The V gene is TRBV20-1, the J gene TRBJ2-1; a weak D match, TRBD2 (5 bases). This CDR3 has 14 amino acids. Per germline, CDR1 DFQATT and CDR2 SNEGSKA (reference sequence). CDR3 DNA sequence: TGCAGTGCTAGAAGAGTTGGGAGCTACAATAAGCAGTTCTTC. Protein product: CSARRVGSYNKQFF.

This clonotype has only a few counts. This chain connects TRBV7-9 to TRBJ2-1; 7 nucleotides agree with TRBD1. The CDR3 is made up of 14 amino acids. V was pared by 5 bases and J by 4 bases, with 5 bases of the junction left unmatched. Germline V gene sequence: CDR1 SEHNR, CDR2 FQNEAQ (reference sequence). The CDR3 DNA follows: TGTGCCAGCAGCCGACAGGGTCGGTACAATGAGCAGTTCTTC. Protein product: CASSRQGRYNEQFF.